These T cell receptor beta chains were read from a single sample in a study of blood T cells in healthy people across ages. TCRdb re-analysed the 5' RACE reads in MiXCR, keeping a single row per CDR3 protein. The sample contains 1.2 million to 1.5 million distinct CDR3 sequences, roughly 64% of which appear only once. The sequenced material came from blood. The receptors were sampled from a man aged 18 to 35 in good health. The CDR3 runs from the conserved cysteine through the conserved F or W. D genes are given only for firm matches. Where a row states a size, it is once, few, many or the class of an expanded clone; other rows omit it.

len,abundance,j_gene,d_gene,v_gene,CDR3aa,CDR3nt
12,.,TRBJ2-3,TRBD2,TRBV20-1,CSAPDPGGTQYF,TGCAGTGCGCCGGACCCGGGGGGTACGCAGTATTTT
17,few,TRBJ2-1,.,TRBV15,CATSRDRGRTSYNEQFF,TGTGCCACCAGCAGAGATCGAGGCAGGACCAGCTACAATGAGCAGTTCTTC
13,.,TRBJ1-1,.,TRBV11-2,CASSSVGRTEAFF,TGTGCCAGCAGCTCAGTGGGAAGGACTGAAGCTTTCTTT
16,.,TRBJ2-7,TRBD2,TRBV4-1,CASSQDSAGGPHEQYF,TGCGCCAGCAGCCAAGATTCAGCGGGAGGGCCCCACGAGCAGTACTTC
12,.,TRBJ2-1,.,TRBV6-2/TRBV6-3,CASRKMGDEQFF,TGTGCCAGCAGGAAGATGGGGGATGAGCAGTTCTTC
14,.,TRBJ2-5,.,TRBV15,CATSRGLAQETQYF,TGTGCCACCAGCAGAGGTTTGGCCCAAGAGACCCAGTACTTC
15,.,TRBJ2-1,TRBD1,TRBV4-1,CASSQDRTGQNEQFF,TGCGCCAGCAGCCAAGATAGGACAGGGCAGAATGAGCAGTTCTTC
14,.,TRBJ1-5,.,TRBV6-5,CASKEQGRNRPQHF,TGTGCCAGCAAAGAACAGGGACGCAATCGGCCCCAGCATTTT
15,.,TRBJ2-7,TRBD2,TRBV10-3,CAIREGLAASYEQYF,TGTGCCATCAGGGAGGGACTAGCGGCTTCCTACGAGCAGTACTTC
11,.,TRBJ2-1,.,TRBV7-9,CASGIGREQFF,TGTGCCAGCGGGATAGGACGCGAGCAGTTCTTC
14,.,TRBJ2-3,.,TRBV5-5,CASSSGTLQDTQYF,TGTGCCAGCAGCTCCGGGACCCTTCAGGATACGCAGTATTTT
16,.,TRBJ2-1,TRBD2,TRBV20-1,CSARDSTSGRLDEQFF,TGCAGTGCTAGAGACTCAACTAGCGGGAGACTCGATGAGCAGTTCTTC
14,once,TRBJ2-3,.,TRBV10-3,CAISEGGRTDTQYF,TGTGCCATCAGTGAGGGGGGGCGGACAGATACGCAGTATTTT
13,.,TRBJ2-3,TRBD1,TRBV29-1,CSVDRGNTDTQYF,TGCAGCGTGGACAGGGGGAACACAGATACGCAGTATTTT
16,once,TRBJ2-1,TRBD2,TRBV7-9,CASSPIAGEAYNEQFF,TGTGCCAGCAGCCCGATAGCGGGAGAGGCCTACAATGAGCAGTTCTTC
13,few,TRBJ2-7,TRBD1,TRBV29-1,CSVAGTGDYEQYF,TGCAGCGTTGCCGGGACAGGGGATTACGAGCAGTACTTC
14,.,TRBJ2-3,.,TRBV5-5,CASSLPLDWDTQYF,TGTGCCAGCAGCTTGCCCCTAGATTGGGATACGCAGTATTTT
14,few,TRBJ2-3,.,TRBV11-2,CASSLSDSSDTQYF,TGTGCCAGCAGCTTATCCGACTCCTCGGATACGCAGTATTTT
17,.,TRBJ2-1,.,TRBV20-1,CSAPEGDPTLAYNEQFF,TGCAGTGCTCCCGAGGGGGATCCCACTCTCGCTTACAATGAGCAGTTCTTC
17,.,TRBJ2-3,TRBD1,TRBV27,CASSLTVDREVTDTQYF,TGTGCCAGCAGTTTAACCGTGGACAGGGAGGTCACAGATACGCAGTATTTT
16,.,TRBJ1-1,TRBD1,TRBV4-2,CASSHEGGLENTEAFF,TGTGCCAGCAGCCATGAAGGGGGCCTGGAGAACACTGAAGCTTTCTTT
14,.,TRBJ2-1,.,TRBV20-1,CSARVTLPSYEQFF,TGCAGTGCTCGCGTTACGTTACCATCCTACGAGCAGTTCTTC
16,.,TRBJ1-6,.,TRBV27,CASSPELTGSNSPLHF,TGTGCCAGCAGTCCCGAGTTGACAGGCTCGAATTCACCCCTCCACTTT
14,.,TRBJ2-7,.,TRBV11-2,CASSFYGVPYEQYF,TGTGCCAGCAGCTTTTACGGGGTTCCCTACGAGCAGTACTTC
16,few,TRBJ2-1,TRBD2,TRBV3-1,CASTPGTAGGLREQFF,TGTGCCAGCACCCCAGGAACAGCGGGGGGTTTACGGGAGCAGTTCTTC
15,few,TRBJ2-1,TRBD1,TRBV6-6,CASTWTGSSVQGRFF,TGTGCCAGCACCTGGACAGGGTCCAGCGTTCAGGGTCGGTTCTTC
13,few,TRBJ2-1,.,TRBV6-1,CASSVDGTREQFF,TGTGCCAGCAGTGTAGATGGGACTCGGGAGCAGTTCTTC
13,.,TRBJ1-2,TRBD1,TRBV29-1,CSVGGDRGHGYTF,TGCAGCGTGGGGGGGGACAGGGGGCATGGCTACACCTTC
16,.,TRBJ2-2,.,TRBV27,CVSSLGVQALTGELFF,TGTGTCAGCAGTTTAGGGGTGCAGGCTCTCACCGGGGAGCTGTTTTTT
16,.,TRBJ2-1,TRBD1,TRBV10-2,CASSETRDREWSEQFF,TGCGCCAGCAGCGAAACCCGGGACAGGGAGTGGAGTGAGCAGTTCTTC
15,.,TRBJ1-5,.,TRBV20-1,CSAKHGGDSNQPQHF,TGCAGTGCTAAGCACGGAGGGGATAGCAATCAGCCCCAGCATTTT
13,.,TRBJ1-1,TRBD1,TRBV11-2,CASSLDLRTGAFF,TGTGCCAGCAGCTTAGATCTAAGGACAGGGGCTTTCTTT
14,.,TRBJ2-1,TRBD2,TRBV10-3,CASEAGGPDNAQFF,TGTGCCTCCGAGGCGGGAGGGCCTGACAATGCGCAGTTCTTC
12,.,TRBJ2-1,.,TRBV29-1,CGVKGLVDEQFF,TGCGGCGTAAAGGGGTTAGTGGATGAGCAGTTCTTC
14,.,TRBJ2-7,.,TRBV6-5,CASSYSSVTYEQYF,TGTGCCAGCAGTTACTCTAGCGTAACCTACGAGCAGTACTTC
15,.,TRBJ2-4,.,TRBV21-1,CASSCRDRVPNIQYF,TGTGCCAGCAGCTGCCGGGACAGGGTGCCAAACATTCAGTACTTC
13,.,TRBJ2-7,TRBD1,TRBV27,CASMGQGVHEQYF,TGTGCCAGCATGGGACAGGGGGTCCACGAGCAGTACTTC
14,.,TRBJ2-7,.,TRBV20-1,CSALERIRADEQYF,TGCAGTGCTCTCGAGAGAATCAGAGCCGACGAGCAGTACTTC
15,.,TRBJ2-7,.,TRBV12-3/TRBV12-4,CASSSRTPISYEQYF,TGTGCCAGCAGTTCGCGGACACCGATATCCTACGAGCAGTACTTC
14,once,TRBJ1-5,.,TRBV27,CASSFGGSRQPQHF,TGTGCCAGCAGTTTCGGGGGCTCGAGGCAGCCCCAGCATTTT
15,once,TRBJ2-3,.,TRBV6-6,CASSYWGGGRDTQYF,TGTGCCAGCAGTTACTGGGGAGGAGGTAGAGATACGCAGTATTTT
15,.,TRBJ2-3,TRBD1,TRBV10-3,CAIRGGTTSTDTQYF,TGTGCCATCAGAGGGGGCACAACTAGCACAGATACGCAGTATTTT
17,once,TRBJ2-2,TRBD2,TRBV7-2,CASSSERLAGGTGELFF,TGTGCCAGCAGCTCGGAGAGACTAGCTGGGGGCACCGGGGAGCTGTTTTTT
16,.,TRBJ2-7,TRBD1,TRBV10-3,CAISDPGQASSYEQYF,TGTGCCATCAGTGACCCCGGACAGGCCAGCTCCTACGAGCAGTACTTC
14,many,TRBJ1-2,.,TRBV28,CASSLEGTNYGYTF,TGTGCCAGCAGTTTAGAGGGCACTAACTATGGCTACACCTTC
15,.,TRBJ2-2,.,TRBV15,CATSFRDPYAGELFF,TGTGCCACCAGCTTCCGGGACCCCTACGCCGGGGAGCTGTTTTTT